The entry below describes one T cell receptor (beta chain). Its antigen is unidentified. These data come from a study of T cell responses to AZD1222 COVID-19 vaccine. General study findings and limits: Per reports, nearly half of all spike-specific TCRs target regions that are unmutated in variants. Vaccination with two AZD1222 doses was followed by a rise in Spike-specific TCR breadth and depth.

Germline CDR1 and CDR2: SGHVS and FQNEAQ. The CDR3 is 15 amino acids. V was cut by 4 bases and J by 2 bases, with 15 bases left in between. The assay was immunoSEQ multiplex PCR, and TCRdb's table has in-frame clones only and misses some. The data contain over 95,000 clones, 80% to 95% of them seen just once; the ten biggest clones take up 4% to 5%. Sequences were derived from peripheral blood, sampled on day 0 of AZD1222 vaccination. The V and J genes are TRBV7-8 and TRBJ2-7; D may correspond to TRBD1 or TRBD2 (5 bases each). The receptor was derived from an adult in good health. CDR3 DNA sequence: TGTGCCAGCAGCTCCCGGCCAGGGAGCCCCTACGAGCAGTACTTC. This sequence encodes CASSSRPGSPYEQYF.